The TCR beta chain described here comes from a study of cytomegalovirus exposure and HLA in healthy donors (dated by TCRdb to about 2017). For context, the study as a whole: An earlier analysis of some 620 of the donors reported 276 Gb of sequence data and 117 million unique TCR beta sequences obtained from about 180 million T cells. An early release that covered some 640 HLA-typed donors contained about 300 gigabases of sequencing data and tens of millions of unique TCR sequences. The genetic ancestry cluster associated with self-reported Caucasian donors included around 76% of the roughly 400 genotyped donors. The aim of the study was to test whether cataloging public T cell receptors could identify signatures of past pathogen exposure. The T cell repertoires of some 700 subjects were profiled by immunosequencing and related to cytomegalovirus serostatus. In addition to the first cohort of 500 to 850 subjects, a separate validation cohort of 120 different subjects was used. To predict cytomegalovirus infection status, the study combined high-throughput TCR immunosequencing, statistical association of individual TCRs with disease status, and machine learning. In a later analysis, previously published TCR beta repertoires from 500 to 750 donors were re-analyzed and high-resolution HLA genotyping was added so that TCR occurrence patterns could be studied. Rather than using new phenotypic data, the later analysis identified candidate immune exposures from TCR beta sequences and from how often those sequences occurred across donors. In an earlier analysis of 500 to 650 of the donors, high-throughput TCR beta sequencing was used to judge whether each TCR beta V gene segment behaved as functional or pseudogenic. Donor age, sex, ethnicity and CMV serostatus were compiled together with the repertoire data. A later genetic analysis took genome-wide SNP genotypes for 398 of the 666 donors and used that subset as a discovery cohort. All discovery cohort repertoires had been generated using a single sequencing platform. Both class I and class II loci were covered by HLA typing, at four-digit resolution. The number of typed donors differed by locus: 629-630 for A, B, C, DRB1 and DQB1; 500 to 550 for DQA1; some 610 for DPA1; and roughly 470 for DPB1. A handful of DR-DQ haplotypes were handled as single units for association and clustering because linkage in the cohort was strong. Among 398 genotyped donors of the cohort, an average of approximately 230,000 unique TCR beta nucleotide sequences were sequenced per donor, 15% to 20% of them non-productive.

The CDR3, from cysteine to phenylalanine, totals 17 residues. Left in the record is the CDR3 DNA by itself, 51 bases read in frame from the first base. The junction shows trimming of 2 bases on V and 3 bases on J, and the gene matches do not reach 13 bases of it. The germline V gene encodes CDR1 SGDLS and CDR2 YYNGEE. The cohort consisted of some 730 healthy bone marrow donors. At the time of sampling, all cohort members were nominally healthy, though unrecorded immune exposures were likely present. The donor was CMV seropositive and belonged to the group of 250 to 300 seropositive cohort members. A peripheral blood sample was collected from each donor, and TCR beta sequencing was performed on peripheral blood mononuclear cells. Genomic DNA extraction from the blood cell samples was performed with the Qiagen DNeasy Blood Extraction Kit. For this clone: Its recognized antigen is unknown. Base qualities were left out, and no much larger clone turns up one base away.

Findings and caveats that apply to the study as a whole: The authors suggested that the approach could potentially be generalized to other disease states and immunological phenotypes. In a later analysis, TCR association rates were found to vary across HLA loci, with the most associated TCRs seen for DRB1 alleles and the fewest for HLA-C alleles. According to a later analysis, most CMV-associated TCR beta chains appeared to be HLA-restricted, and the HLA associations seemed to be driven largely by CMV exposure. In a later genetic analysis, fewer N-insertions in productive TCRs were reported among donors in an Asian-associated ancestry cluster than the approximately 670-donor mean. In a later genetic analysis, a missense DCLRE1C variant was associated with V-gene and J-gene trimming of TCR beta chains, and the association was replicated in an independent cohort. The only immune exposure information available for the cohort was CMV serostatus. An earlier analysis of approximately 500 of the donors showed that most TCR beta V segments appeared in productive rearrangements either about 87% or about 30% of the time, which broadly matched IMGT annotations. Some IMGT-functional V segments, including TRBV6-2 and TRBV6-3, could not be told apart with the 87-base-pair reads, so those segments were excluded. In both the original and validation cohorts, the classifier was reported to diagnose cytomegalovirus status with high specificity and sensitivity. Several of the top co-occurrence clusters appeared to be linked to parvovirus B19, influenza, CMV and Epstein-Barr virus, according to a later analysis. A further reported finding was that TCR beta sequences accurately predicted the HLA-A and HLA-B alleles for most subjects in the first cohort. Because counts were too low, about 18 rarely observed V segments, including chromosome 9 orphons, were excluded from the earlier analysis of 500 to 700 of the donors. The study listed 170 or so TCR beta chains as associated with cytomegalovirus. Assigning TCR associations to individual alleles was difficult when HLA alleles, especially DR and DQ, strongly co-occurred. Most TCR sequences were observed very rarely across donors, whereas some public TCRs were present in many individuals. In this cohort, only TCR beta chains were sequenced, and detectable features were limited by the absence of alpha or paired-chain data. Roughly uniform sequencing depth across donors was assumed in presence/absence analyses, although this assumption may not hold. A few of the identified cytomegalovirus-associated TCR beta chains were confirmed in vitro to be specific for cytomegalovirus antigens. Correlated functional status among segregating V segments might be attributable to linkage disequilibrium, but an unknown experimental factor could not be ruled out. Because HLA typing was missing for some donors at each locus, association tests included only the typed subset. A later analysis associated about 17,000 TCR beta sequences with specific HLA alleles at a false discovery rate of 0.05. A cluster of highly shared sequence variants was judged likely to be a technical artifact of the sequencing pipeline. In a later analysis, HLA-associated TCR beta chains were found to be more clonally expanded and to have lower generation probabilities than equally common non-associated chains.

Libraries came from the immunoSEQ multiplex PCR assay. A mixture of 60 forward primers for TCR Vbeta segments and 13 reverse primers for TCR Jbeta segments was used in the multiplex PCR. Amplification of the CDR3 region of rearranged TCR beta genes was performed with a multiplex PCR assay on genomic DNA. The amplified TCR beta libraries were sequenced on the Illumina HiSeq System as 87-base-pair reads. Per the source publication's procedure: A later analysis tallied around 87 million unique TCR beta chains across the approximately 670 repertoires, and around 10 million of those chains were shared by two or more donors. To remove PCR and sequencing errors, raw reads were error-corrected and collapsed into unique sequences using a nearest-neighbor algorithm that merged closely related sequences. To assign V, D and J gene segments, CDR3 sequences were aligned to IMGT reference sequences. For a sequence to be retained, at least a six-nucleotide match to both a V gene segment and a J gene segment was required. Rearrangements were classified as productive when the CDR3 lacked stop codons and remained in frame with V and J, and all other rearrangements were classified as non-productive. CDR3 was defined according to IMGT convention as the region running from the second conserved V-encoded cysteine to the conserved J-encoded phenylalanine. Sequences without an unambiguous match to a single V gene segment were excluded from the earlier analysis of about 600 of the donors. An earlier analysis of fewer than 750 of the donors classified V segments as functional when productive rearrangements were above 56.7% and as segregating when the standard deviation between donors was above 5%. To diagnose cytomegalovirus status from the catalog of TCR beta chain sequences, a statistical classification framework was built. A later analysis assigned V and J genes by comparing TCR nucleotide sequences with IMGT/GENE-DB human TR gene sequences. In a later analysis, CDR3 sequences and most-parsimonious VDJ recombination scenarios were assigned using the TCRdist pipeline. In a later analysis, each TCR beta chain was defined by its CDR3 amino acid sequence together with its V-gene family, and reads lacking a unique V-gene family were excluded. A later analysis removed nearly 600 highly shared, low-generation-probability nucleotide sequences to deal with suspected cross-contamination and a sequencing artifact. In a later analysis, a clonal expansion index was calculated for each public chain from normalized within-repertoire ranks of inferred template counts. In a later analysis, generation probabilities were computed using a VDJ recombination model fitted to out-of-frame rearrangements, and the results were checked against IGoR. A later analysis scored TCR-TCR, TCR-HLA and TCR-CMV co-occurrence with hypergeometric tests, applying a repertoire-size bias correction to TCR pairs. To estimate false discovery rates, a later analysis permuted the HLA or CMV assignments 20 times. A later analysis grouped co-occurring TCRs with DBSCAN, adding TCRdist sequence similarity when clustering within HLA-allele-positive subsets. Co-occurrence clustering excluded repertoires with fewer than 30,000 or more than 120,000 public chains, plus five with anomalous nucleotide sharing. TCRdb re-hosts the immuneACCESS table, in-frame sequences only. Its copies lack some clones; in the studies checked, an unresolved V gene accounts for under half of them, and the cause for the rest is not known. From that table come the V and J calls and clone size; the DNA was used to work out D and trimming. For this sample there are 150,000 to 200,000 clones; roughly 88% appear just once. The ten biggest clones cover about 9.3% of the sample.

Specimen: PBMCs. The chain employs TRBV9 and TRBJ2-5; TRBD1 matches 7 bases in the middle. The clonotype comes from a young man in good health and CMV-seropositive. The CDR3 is CASSVGTGTANKETQYF. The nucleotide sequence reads TGTGCCAGCAGCGTGGGAACCGGGACAGCTAACAAAGAGACCCAGTACTTC. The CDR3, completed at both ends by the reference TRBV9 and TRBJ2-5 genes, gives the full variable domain DSGVTQTPKHLITATGQRVTLRCSPRSGDLSVYWYQQSLDQGLQFLIQYYNGEERAKGNILERFSAQQFPDLHSELNLSSLELGDSALYFCASSVGTGTANKETQYFGPGTRLLVL.